The 21 T cell receptor beta chains listed next were all sequenced from one sample in a study of blood T cell repertoires in COVID-19. Libraries were prepared by immunoSEQ multiplex PCR; TCRdb keeps only in-frame clonotypes and omits some of them. The top ten clones hold 8% to 13% of a sample with 160,000 or so clones, about 81% of them seen once. Source material: peripheral blood. These receptors originate from a man between 60 and 75 years old with active or convalescent COVID-19.

In DNA, the CDR3 is TGTGCCAGCCTCCCTGTAGGGGCCCACAATCAGCCCCAGCATTTT. This translates into CASLPVGAHNQPQHF. The chain has TRBV6-5 and TRBJ1-5, with a weak D call TRBD1 (5 bases). CDR3 length equals 15 residues. From germline, CDR1 is MNHEY and CDR2 SVGAGI. V was clipped by 8 bases and J by 3 bases, with 17 bases between them.

This clone was seen a single time. The chain is built from TRBV14 and TRBJ1-1, with D possibly being TRBD1 (5 bases). The CDR3 covers 16 residues. Germline lookup yields CDR1 SGHDN and CDR2 FVKESK. V was cut by 0 bases and J by 4 bases, with 15 bases left in between. DNA of the CDR3: TGTGCCAGCAGCCAAGATTTGCGGGGGGTTGGCACTGAAGCTTTCTTT. Protein sequence: CASSQDLRGVGTEAFF.

V gene TRBV11-3 combines with J gene TRBJ2-1; TRBD1 matches at 7 bases. This CDR3 is 14 amino acids long. The V segment lost 5 bases and the J segment 4 bases; nucleotides outside the gene matches: 5. The germline V gene encodes CDR1 SGHNT and CDR2 YENEEA. The CDR3 loop reads CASSAGTVYNEQFF. The CDR3 coding sequence is TGTGCCAGCAGCGCCGGGACAGTGTACAATGAGCAGTTCTTC.

The V gene is TRBV5-1, the J gene TRBJ1-2; D uncertain. The CDR3 has 15 residues. The V gene's germline CDR1 is SGHRS and CDR2 YFSETQ. The V gene lost 0 bases and the J gene lost 3 bases, with 12 bases spanning the gap. CDR3 amino acids: CASSLVWGGDYGYTF. DNA of the CDR3: TGCGCCAGCAGCTTGGTTTGGGGAGGCGACTATGGCTACACCTTC.

V gene TRBV5-4 combines with J gene TRBJ2-5; D call uncertain. The CDR3 loop spans 12 amino acids. The germline V gene encodes CDR1 SGHNT and CDR2 YYREEE (reference sequence). The V gene lost 1 base and the J gene lost 3 bases, with 4 bases spanning the gap. CDR3 amino acids: CASSLTEETQYF. The CDR3 coding sequence is TGTGCCAGCAGCTTGACAGAAGAGACCCAGTACTTC.

The chain carries TRBV18 and TRBJ2-7; 12 bases are a match to TRBD1. The J segment lost 5 bases and the V segment lost 4 bases, leaving 6 bases of the junction unmatched. Germline V gene sequence: CDR1 KGHSH, CDR2 LQKENI. CDR3 size: 15 residues. Here the CDR3 DNA reads TGTGCCAGCTCACTCGCCGGGACAGGGGGCCACGAGCAGTACTTC. As protein: CASSLAGTGGHEQYF.

This clone was detected a few times. The V call is TRBV11-2, the J call TRBJ2-5, with 8 bases identical to TRBD2. Germline V gives CDR1 SGHAT, CDR2 FQNNGV. Trimming cost V 1 base and J 6 bases; bases outside gene matches: 13. The CDR3 sequence is 17 residues long. CDR3 DNA: TGTGCCAGCAGCTTAGCAGTCTCCGGGACTAGGTTGAAGACCCAGTACTTC. Protein: CASSLAVSGTRLKTQYF.

This rearrangement joins TRBV6-5 to TRBJ2-7; 11 bases map to TRBD2. CDR1 MNHEY and CDR2 SVGAGI come from the germline V gene. Unmatched junction bases numbered 7, after V lost 3 bases and J lost 6 bases. The CDR3 extends over 15 amino acids. CDR3 sequence: CASSYQTSGGIEQYF. In nucleotides, the CDR3 is TGTGCCAGCAGTTATCAAACTAGCGGGGGCATCGAGCAGTACTTC.

This rearrangement joins TRBV27 to TRBJ2-5, with 7 bases fitting TRBD1. V dropped 3 bases and J dropped 5; count of bases not matched to a gene: 24. Germline loops: CDR1 MNHEY, CDR2 SMNVEV (reference sequence). CDR3 length: 20 residues. In DNA form, the CDR3 reads TGTGCCAGCAGTTTCAACATACCGATGCCGGGACAGAATTGGATCGAGACCCAGTACTTC. This translates into CASSFNIPMPGQNWIETQYF.

CDR3 region: CASSPTGTNYGYTF. In nucleotides, the CDR3 is TGTGCCAGCAGCCCAACCGGGACAAACTATGGCTACACCTTC. The V and J genes are TRBV6-5 and TRBJ1-2; TRBD1 might be the D (6 bases). Trimming shortened V by 6 bases and J by 2 bases, and 13 bases separated the two germline ends. Germline CDR1 reads MNHEY; CDR2 reads SVGAGI. CDR3 length: 14 amino acids.

The J gene is TRBJ2-1, the V gene TRBV28; 10 bases agree with TRBD2. There are 12 residues in the CDR3. Germline V gene data show CDR1 as MDHEN and CDR2 as SYDVKM. The V gene end was trimmed by 6 bases and the J gene end by 15 bases; junction bases not matched to a gene: 8. CDR3 loop: CASRSSGRALFF. In nucleotides, the CDR3 is TGTGCCAGCAGATCGAGCGGGAGGGCCCTGTTCTTC. The variable domain in full, with the rest retrieved from reference TRBV28 and TRBJ2-1, is DVKVTQSSRYLVKRTGEKVFLECVQDMDHENMFWYRQDPGLGLRLIYFSYDVKMKEKGDIPEGYSVSREKKERFSLILESASTNQTSMYLCASRSSGRALFFGPGTRLTVL.

The J gene is TRBJ1-5, the V gene TRBV7-2, with D unclear. The CDR3 has 15 amino acids. CDR1 and CDR2 from the germline V gene are SGHTA and FQGNSA. V was shortened by 0 bases and J by 1 base, with 7 bases between the two germline ends. The CDR3 loop is CASSLAEGSNQPQHF. Written as DNA, the CDR3 is TGTGCCAGCAGCTTAGCAGAGGGAAGCAATCAGCCCCAGCATTTT.

A few counts support this clone. V is TRBV3-1 (or the pseudogene TRBV3-2) and J is TRBJ2-1, with TRBD1 matching over 8 bases. CDR3 length: 17 amino acids. CDR1 is LGHDT, CDR2 YNNKEL, per germline (reference sequence). V lost 4 bases, J lost 2 bases, and 10 bases stayed unmatched. The CDR3 protein is CASSPTGVAGPYNEQFF. The CDR3, as DNA: TGTGCCAGCAGCCCGACAGGGGTGGCGGGGCCCTACAATGAGCAGTTCTTC.

The rearrangement uses TRBV2 and TRBJ2-7, with 9 nucleotides matching TRBD2. With 2 bases clipped from V and 7 bases from J, the junction kept 9 bases outside the gene matches. CDR1 SNHLY and CDR2 FYNNEI come from the germline V gene. The CDR3 has 15 amino acids. CDR3 nucleotides: TGTGCCAGCAGTGAACAGCGGGGGGCCCTCCAAGAGCAGTACTTC. This sequence encodes CASSEQRGALQEQYF.

The genes are TRBV7-2 and TRBJ2-3; 12 nucleotides line up with TRBD2. From germline, CDR1 is SGHTA and CDR2 FQGNSA. V was pared by 4 bases and J by 2 bases, with 1 base of the junction left unmatched. The CDR3 totals 15 residues. CDR3 nucleotide sequence: TGTGCCAGCAGCTGGACTAGCGGGGTCACAGATACGCAGTATTTT. Its translation: CASSWTSGVTDTQYF.

This clone was observed a single time. The chain has TRBV4-1 and TRBJ1-6; D not resolved. V was pared by 3 bases and J by 7 bases, with 13 bases between. The CDR3 is made up of 15 amino acids. Germline values: CDR1 MGHRA, CDR2 YSYEKL. DNA of the CDR3: TGCGCCAGCAGCCATCCCGGACTGGTAAATTCACCCCTCCACTTT. Protein: CASSHPGLVNSPLHF.

This clone was observed a few times. This chain links TRBV12-5 with TRBJ1-1, with D possibly matching TRBD1 (6 bases). Germline V gene data show CDR1 as LGHNT and CDR2 as FRNRAP. This CDR3 spans 19 amino acids. Trimming left V 7 bases short and J 7 bases short, with 34 bases between. The CDR3 nucleotides read TGTGCTAGTGTGATGCAGCAGGGGTTCGGGGTTCAGGTATTTAGTGAAGCTTTCTTT. Encoded protein: CASVMQQGFGVQVFSEAFF. The full variable domain, rest sourced from reference TRBV12-5 and TRBJ1-1, is DARVTQTPRHKVTEMGQEVTMRCQPILGHNTVFWYRQTMMQGLELLAYFRNRAPLDDSGMPKDRFSAEMPDATLATLKIQPSEPRDSAVYFCASVMQQGFGVQVFSEAFFGQGTRLTVV.

The CDR3 region is CASSLTPGNTEAFF. CDR3 coding DNA: TGTGCCAGCAGCCTTACTCCAGGGAACACTGAAGCTTTCTTT. The chain uses TRBV3-1 (or the pseudogene TRBV3-2) and TRBJ1-1; D gene ambiguous. Germline V gene data show CDR1 as LGHDT and CDR2 as YNNKEL (reference sequence). Trimming removed 4 bases from V and 1 base from J, with 10 bases in between. The CDR3 totals 14 residues.

V usage is TRBV7-9 and J usage is TRBJ1-1; 9 bases are shared with TRBD1. The germline gives CDR1 SEHNR, CDR2 FQNEAQ (reference sequence). The V and J ends lost 2 bases and 2 bases, in that order; junction bases with no gene match: 6. There are 16 residues in the CDR3. CDR3 in DNA: TGTGCCAGCAGCTTAAGGGGACAGGGACTCAACACTGAAGCTTTCTTT. Its protein product is CASSLRGQGLNTEAFF.

In its sample, this clone was seen once. The chain joins TRBV21-1 to TRBJ2-2; TRBD2 is the table's D call, not checked against the DNA. TRBV21-1 represents a pseudogene. The CDR3 has 14 residues. CDR3 region: CASSKAPKPRELFF. The CDR3 region has the DNA TGTGCCAGCAGCAAAGCTCCGAAGCCCCGGGAGCTGTTTTTT.

The V gene is TRBV28, the J gene TRBJ1-6, with 7 bases fitting TRBD1. Germline assignment: CDR1 MDHEN and CDR2 SYDVKM. V trimming: 8 bases; J trimming: 3 bases; junction bases outside the gene matches: 7. The CDR3 loop spans 15 amino acids. In DNA form, the CDR3 reads TGTGCCAGCCGGACAGGACGAGACTATAATTCACCCCTCCACTTT. Translated, it gives CASRTGRDYNSPLHF.